The source of this T cell receptor (beta chain) is a study of cytomegalovirus exposure and HLA in healthy donors. Overall study findings and caveats: CMV serostatus stood as the only immune exposure information on hand. Later work found most CMV-associated TCR beta chains apparently HLA-restricted.

PCR employed 60 Vbeta and 13 Jbeta primers. Method: immunoSEQ multiplex PCR; TCRdb's copy keeps in-frame clones and lacks some. The sample lists under 200,000 clones; around three quarters were seen once. This CDR3 region has 19 residues. Germline V gene data show CDR1 as SGHRS and CDR2 as YFSETQ. Between the trimmed V and J ends, which lost 5 bases and 6 bases, there was a span of 32 bases. Only one count was recorded for this clone. Its specificity is unknown. This rearrangement joins TRBV5-1 to TRBJ1-1, with D possibly TRBD1 on 5 matching bases. This receptor was obtained from a woman aged 30 to 39 in good health and CMV-seronegative. Sequencing used PBMCs. The CDR3 DNA is TGCGCCAGCAGTAATCGGGTAGGGACTCCCAGAGGATCGGCGGCTGAAGCTTTCTTT. Amino acids: CASSNRVGTPRGSAAEAFF.